These 29 T cell receptor beta chains share one sample of origin, sequenced in a study of neoadjuvant nivolumab and ipilimumab in lung cancer. Some clones are missing from TCRdb's copy, which holds only in-frame ones; the method was immunoSEQ multiplex PCR. The sample yields 24,000 or so clones, more than 70% seen once. The starting material was peripheral blood, obtained before neoadjuvant nivolumab, alone or with ipilimumab. The receptors originated from an adult with non-small cell lung cancer.

This clone was seen a handful of times. The chain combines TRBV7-6 with TRBJ1-5; TRBD1 aligns across 8 bases. The CDR3 extends over 16 amino acids. Looked up from germline, CDR1 is SGHVS and CDR2 is FNYEAQ. V shed 5 bases and J 1 base; nucleotides not matched to a gene: 7. The CDR3 DNA sequence: TGTGCCAGCAGCCCAGGAACAGGGGGAAGCAATCAGCCCCAGCATTTT. This gives the protein CASSPGTGGSNQPQHF.

The chain joins TRBV5-1 to TRBJ2-5; no firm D call. The CDR3 length is 11 residues. Per germline, CDR1 SGHRS and CDR2 YFSETQ. Trimming left V 4 bases short and J 0 bases short, with 1 base between. DNA of the CDR3: TGCGCCAGCAGCAACCAAGAGACCCAGTACTTC. This codes for CASSNQETQYF.

V gene TRBV7-8 combines with J gene TRBJ2-5; D possibly corresponds to TRBD1 (6 bases). Trimming took 5 bases from V and 1 from J, leaving 20 bases between them. The CDR3 is made up of 17 amino acids. Germline CDR1 reads SGHVS; CDR2 reads FQNEAQ. The CDR3 nucleotides are TGTGCCAGCAGCCGATACACCGACAGGCCTCGCCAAGAGACCCAGTACTTC. Protein: CASSRYTDRPRQETQYF.

CDR3 bases: TGTGCCAGCAGCCCCGGACTAGCCTCCGGGGAGCTGTTTTTT. Amino acid sequence: CASSPGLASGELFF. This sequence joins TRBV11-3 and TRBJ2-2; the match to TRBD2 covers 8 bases. Germline CDR1 reads SGHNT; CDR2 reads YENEEA. The CDR3 spans 14 residues. J lost 6 bases, V lost 5 bases, and 5 bases had no gene match.

This clone has only a few counts. The rearrangement joins TRBV7-3 to TRBJ1-6; 7 nucleotides agree with TRBD1. The V gene end was trimmed by 2 bases and the J gene end by 7 bases; junction bases not matched to a gene: 8. Germline CDR1 is SGHTA and CDR2 is FQGTGA. This CDR3 has 16 amino acids. CDR3 coding DNA: TGTGCCAGCAGCTTACTGGCAGGGGGAAGAAATTCACCCCTCCACTTT. Translating it yields CASSLLAGGRNSPLHF.

In its sample, this clone was seen a few times. This chain uses TRBV7-8 with TRBJ2-2; possible D gene TRBD1, 7 bases. Germline CDR1 is SGHVS and CDR2 is FQNEAQ. V was shortened by 5 bases and J by 3 bases, with 10 bases between the two germline ends. The CDR3 extends over 14 amino acids. In DNA, the CDR3 is TGTGCCAGCAGCCAGGGGGGATACACCGGGGAGCTGTTTTTT. It is translated as CASSQGGYTGELFF.

This rearrangement joins TRBV11-3 to TRBJ2-5; D may be TRBD2 (5 bases). CDR1 and CDR2 from the germline V gene are SGHNT and YENEEA. Trimming cost V 8 bases and J 0 bases, with 10 bases left between them. This CDR3 contains 13 residues. Here the CDR3 DNA reads TGTGCCAGCGCCCCGGGGTACCAAGAGACCCAGTACTTC. It specifies CASAPGYQETQYF.

The chain has TRBV2 and TRBJ1-1; no definite D call. V lost 6 bases, J lost 4 bases, and 12 bases lay in between. Germline CDR1 and CDR2: SNHLY and FYNNEI. The CDR3 extends over 13 amino acids. The DNA for the CDR3 is TGTGCCAGCAGAGAACGACAACCCACTGAAGCTTTCTTT. Translation gives CASRERQPTEAFF.

J is TRBJ2-7 and V is TRBV2, with 9 bases matching TRBD1. V lost 8 bases, J lost 2 bases, and 7 bases stayed unmatched. CDR1 SNHLY and CDR2 FYNNEI come from the germline V gene. This CDR3 contains 14 residues. Here the CDR3 DNA reads TGTGCCAGCGGCTTCAGACAGGGGGCCTACGAGCAGTACTTC. Protein sequence: CASGFRQGAYEQYF.

This rearrangement joins TRBV5-4 to TRBJ2-7; D unclear. Germline V CDR1 and CDR2: SGHNT, YYREEE (reference sequence). The CDR3 is made up of 12 amino acids. V was trimmed by 4 bases and J by 7 bases, leaving 12 bases between them. For the CDR3, the DNA is TGTGCCAGCAGCAGACACCTAATGGAGCAGTACTTC. Its protein product is CASSRHLMEQYF.

This chain joins TRBV5-5 and TRBJ2-4, with a weak D call TRBD1 (6 bases). The V gene lost 6 bases and the J gene lost 5 bases, with 12 bases spanning the gap. The germline CDR1 and CDR2 sequences are SGHKS and YYEKEE (reference sequence). The CDR3 consists of 13 residues. The chain's CDR3 is CASKTRTENIQYF. CDR3 nucleotides: TGTGCCAGCAAAACGAGGACAGAAAACATTCAGTACTTC.

The chain couples TRBV7-2 to TRBJ1-1; D might be TRBD1 (6 bases). Germline assignment: CDR1 SGHTA and CDR2 FQGNSA. V lost 1 base and J lost 4, with 10 bases in between. The CDR3 runs to 14 residues. Here the CDR3 reads CASSLGQGFTEAFF. CDR3 in DNA: TGTGCCAGCAGCTTAGGTCAGGGGTTCACTGAAGCTTTCTTT.

This clone was observed a few times. The CDR3 loop is CASSMANTGELFF. The DNA for the CDR3 is TGTGCCAGTAGTATGGCGAACACCGGGGAGCTGTTTTTT. This chain joins TRBV19 and TRBJ2-2; D is uncertain. Per germline, CDR1 LNHDA and CDR2 SQIVND (reference sequence). The CDR3 consists of 13 residues. V lost 3 bases, J lost 0 bases, and 2 bases lay in between. The complete variable domain, with remaining parts taken from reference TRBV19 and TRBJ2-2, reads DGGITQSPKYLFRKEGQNVTLSCEQNLNHDAMYWYRQDPGQGLRLIYYSQIVNDFQKGDIAEGYSVSREKKESFPLTVTSAQKNPTAFYLCASSMANTGELFFGEGSRLTVL.

J is TRBJ2-5 and V is TRBV7-9; no clear D. The germline V gene encodes CDR1 SEHNR and CDR2 FQNEAQ (reference sequence). Trimming shortened V by 1 base and J by 7 bases, and 10 bases separated the two germline ends. The CDR3 consists of 13 residues. The CDR3 reads CASSLGTEWTQYF. In nucleotides, the CDR3 is TGTGCCAGCAGCTTAGGGACCGAGTGGACCCAGTACTTC. Drawing the rest from reference TRBV7-9 and TRBJ2-5, the complete variable domain is DTGVSQNPRHKITKRGQNVTFRCDPISEHNRLYWYRQTLGQGPEFLTYFQNEAQLEKSRLLSDRFSAERPKGSFSTLEIQRTEQGDSAMYLCASSLGTEWTQYFGPGTRLLVL.

The chain uses TRBV7-2 and TRBJ2-5, with D possibly called TRBD1 or TRBD2 (5 bases each). The length of the CDR3 is 13 residues. Germline V gene lookup returns CDR1 SGHTA and CDR2 FQGNSA. Trimming stripped 0 bases from V and 5 bases from J, with 7 bases between. CDR3 sequence reads: CASSLARGETQYF. The CDR3 DNA follows: TGTGCCAGCAGCTTAGCGAGGGGTGAGACCCAGTACTTC.

The gene calls are TRBV5-1 and TRBJ2-5; 12 bases are shared with TRBD2. The trim removed 4 bases at V and 3 bases at J, leaving 4 bases unmatched. The CDR3 is 15 amino acids. The germline gives CDR1 SGHRS, CDR2 YFSETQ. This CDR3 reads CASSDRLAGEETQYF. DNA of the CDR3: TGCGCCAGCAGCGATCGACTAGCGGGGGAAGAGACCCAGTACTTC.

V usage is TRBV4-2 and J usage is TRBJ1-2; 7 bases are a match to TRBD1. The CDR3 runs to 18 residues. V shed 0 bases, J shed 4 bases, and the junction held 14 bases outside the gene matches. The V gene's germline CDR1 is LGHNA and CDR2 YNFKEQ. The CDR3 here is CASSQDYRQGSVIYGYTF. CDR3 bases: TGTGCCAGCAGCCAAGACTACAGACAGGGTTCAGTAATCTATGGCTACACCTTC.

Here the CDR3 reads CATSIEAGGGEQYF. The CDR3 DNA sequence: TGTGCCACCAGCATTGAGGCAGGGGGCGGCGAGCAGTACTTC. The rearrangement links TRBV15 to TRBJ2-7, with 8 bases aligning to TRBD1. The CDR3 is 14 residues long. Per the germline V gene, CDR1 is LNHNV and CDR2 is YYDKDF (reference sequence). The trim removed 4 bases at V and 6 bases at J, leaving 8 bases unmatched.

The chain carries TRBV7-9 and TRBJ2-1, with a possible D match to TRBD2 (6 bases). Germline CDR1 SEHNR, CDR2 FQNEAQ (reference sequence). The V end was cut by 5 bases, the J end by 7 bases, with 18 bases between. The CDR3 has 15 amino acids. The CDR3 loop reads CASSQPRDSFNEQFF. The CDR3 region has the DNA TGTGCCAGCAGCCAACCCCGGGACTCCTTTAATGAGCAGTTCTTC.

This chain connects TRBV4-3 to TRBJ1-1; TRBD1 matches 10 bases. The CDR3 spans 14 residues. The V gene end was trimmed by 4 bases and the J gene end by 2 bases; junction bases not matched to a gene: 1. Germline loops: CDR1 LGHNA, CDR2 YSLEER. This CDR3 reads CASSPTGGNTEAFF. Here the CDR3 DNA reads TGCGCCAGCAGCCCGACAGGGGGCAACACTGAAGCTTTCTTT.

This clone appeared once. The chain combines TRBV5-8 with TRBJ2-3; tentatively, D is TRBD2 (6 bases). Per germline, CDR1 SGHTS and CDR2 YDEGEE. V dropped 2 bases and J dropped 2 bases, with 12 bases sitting between them. CDR3 size: 15 residues. For the CDR3, the DNA is TGTGCCAGCAGCTTCAGGCGGGGATCCACAGATACGCAGTATTTT. As protein: CASSFRRGSTDTQYF.

This chain connects TRBV9 to TRBJ2-2, with unresolved D. The CDR3 has 15 residues. The V gene lost 0 bases and the J gene lost 1 base, with 7 bases spanning the gap. Germline V gene data show CDR1 as SGDLS and CDR2 as YYNGEE. CDR3 region: CASSVGSVNTGELFF. The CDR3 bases are TGTGCCAGCAGCGTAGGGTCAGTGAACACCGGGGAGCTGTTTTTT. The variable domain in full, completed from reference TRBV9 and TRBJ2-2, reads DSGVTQTPKHLITATGQRVTLRCSPRSGDLSVYWYQQSLDQGLQFLIQYYNGEERAKGNILERFSAQQFPDLHSELNLSSLELGDSALYFCASSVGSVNTGELFFGEGSRLTVL.

V gene TRBV18 combines with J gene TRBJ1-3, with 7 bases identical to TRBD1. Trimming at V came to 2 bases and at J to 2 bases, leaving 12 bases not matched to a gene. CDR3 length equals 18 residues. Germline values: CDR1 KGHSH, CDR2 LQKENI. The CDR3 loop is CASSPSTPGQSTGNTIYF. CDR3 bases: TGTGCCAGCTCACCAAGCACTCCGGGACAGTCAACTGGAAACACCATATATTTT.

This clone came up a few times. The CDR3 nucleotides read TGCAGCGTTGCAGGGCAGGTGAACACTGAAGCTTTCTTT. Protein: CSVAGQVNTEAFF. The genes are TRBV29-1 and TRBJ1-1, with a weak D call TRBD1 (5 bases). The V and J ends lost 4 bases and 0 bases respectively, with 9 bases between them. This CDR3 has 13 residues. Germline values: CDR1 SQVTM, CDR2 ANQGSEA.

The V gene is TRBV10-3, the J gene TRBJ1-2; 8 bases align to TRBD1. The trim removed 5 bases at V and 0 bases at J, leaving 2 bases unmatched. Germline V gene data show CDR1 as ENHRY and CDR2 as SYGVKD. This CDR3 comprises 14 residues. CDR3 residues: CAISKDRANYGYTF. CDR3 bases: TGTGCCATCAGTAAGGACAGGGCTAACTATGGCTACACCTTC.

The rearrangement links TRBV7-2 to TRBJ2-7; D possibly matches TRBD1 or TRBD2 (5 bases each). Trimming shortened V by 5 bases and J by 3 bases, and 17 bases separated the two germline ends. Germline values: CDR1 SGHTA, CDR2 FQGNSA. The CDR3 contains 15 residues. CDR3 in DNA: TGTGCCAGCAGCCCCGGGGACGTCCCCAACTACGAGCAGTACTTC. Its translation is CASSPGDVPNYEQYF.

The chain carries TRBV5-1 and TRBJ1-5; the D gene is possibly TRBD1 (5 bases). This CDR3 is 15 amino acids long. V shed 1 base and J shed 5 bases, with 13 bases lying between them. Per the germline V gene, CDR1 is SGHRS and CDR2 is YFSETQ. CDR3 sequence reads: CASSLSGRMDQPQHF. The CDR3 DNA follows: TGCGCCAGCAGCTTGTCAGGGAGGATGGATCAGCCCCAGCATTTT.

This clone was seen only once. The rearrangement joins TRBV6-1 to TRBJ1-4; 7 bases match TRBD1. This CDR3 region has 14 residues. Germline CDR1 MNHNS, CDR2 SASEGT. After removal of 6 bases from V and 10 bases from J, the junction contained 11 bases not matched to a gene. This CDR3 is CASRAGTDSGKLFF. The CDR3 region has the DNA TGTGCCAGCAGGGCGGGGACAGACTCAGGAAAACTGTTTTTT.

CDR3 sequence: CASSGDRITNYEQYF. In DNA form, the CDR3 reads TGTGCCAGCAGTGGGGACAGGATAACCAACTACGAGCAGTACTTC. The V and J genes are TRBV28 and TRBJ2-7; 8 bases line up with TRBD1. The CDR3 is 15 residues long. CDR1 and CDR2 from the germline V gene are MDHEN and SYDVKM. Trimming at V came to 5 bases and at J to 3 bases, leaving 9 bases not matched to a gene.